Below are 25 T cell receptor beta chains sequenced from a single sample in a study of Ad26.COV2.S vaccination and SARS-CoV-2 variants. Sequenced by immunoSEQ multiplex PCR; TCRdb stores in-frame clones only, minus some. The sample holds more than 150,000 clones, roughly 87% seen once. Sequencing was performed on peripheral blood, taken after recovery from COVID-19. Source of these receptors: a human donor who had recovered from COVID-19.

This sequence joins TRBV18 and TRBJ1-5; D is ambiguous. In germline, CDR1 is KGHSH, CDR2 LQKENI. The CDR3 length is 14 residues. The V and J ends lost 5 bases and 6 bases respectively, with 14 bases between them. CDR3 protein: CASSGQSEGQPQHF. Written as DNA, the CDR3 is TGTGCCAGCTCAGGCCAGTCCGAAGGTCAGCCCCAGCATTTT.

V gene TRBV19 combines with J gene TRBJ2-7; D remains ambiguous. The germline V gene has CDR1 LNHDA and CDR2 SQIVND (reference sequence). The CDR3 consists of 13 residues. V was shortened by 6 bases and J by 0 bases, with 9 bases between the two germline ends. CDR3 sequence: CASRSLDSYEQYF. The CDR3 DNA reads as TGTGCCAGTAGGAGCCTTGACTCCTACGAGCAGTACTTC.

This chain connects TRBV5-4 to TRBJ1-4, with TRBD1 matching 9 bases. The CDR3 totals 14 residues. The germline V gene has CDR1 SGHNT and CDR2 YYREEE (reference sequence). V was clipped by 0 bases and J by 6 bases; unmatched bases: 0. CDR3: CASSLGDRDEKLFF. DNA for the CDR3: TGTGCCAGCAGCTTGGGGGACAGGGATGAAAAACTGTTTTTT.

V gene TRBV3-1 (or the pseudogene TRBV3-2) combines with J gene TRBJ2-1, with 7 positions matching TRBD1. There are 15 residues in the CDR3. The germline V gene encodes CDR1 LGHDT and CDR2 YNNKEL (reference sequence). V shed 3 bases and J 5 bases; nucleotides not matched to a gene: 7. The CDR3 region has the DNA TGTGCCAGCAGCCATAGACAGGGATCGAACAATGAGCAGTTCTTC. Amino acid sequence: CASSHRQGSNNEQFF.

DNA for the CDR3: TGTGCCAGCAGTTGGCAGGCCGGGGAGCTGTTTTTT. Translation: CASSWQAGELFF. The chain is built from TRBV6-5 and TRBJ2-2; D ambiguous. The germline V gene has CDR1 MNHEY and CDR2 SVGAGI. This CDR3 region has 12 residues. V was cut by 4 bases and J by 6 bases, with 6 bases left in between.

The chain combines TRBV20-1 with TRBJ2-4; D uncertain. V was pared by 3 bases and J by 0 bases, with 15 bases between. The CDR3 is 16 residues long. The germline CDR1 and CDR2 sequences are DFQATT and SNEGSKA (reference sequence). The CDR3 reads CSASPEDFLAKNIQYF. CDR3 DNA sequence: TGCAGTGCTAGTCCGGAAGATTTCTTAGCCAAAAACATTCAGTACTTC.

The CDR3 DNA follows: TGTGCCAGCAGCCAACGGGACCTGTATACCGGGGAGCTGTTTTTT. Protein sequence: CASSQRDLYTGELFF. The rearrangement links TRBV3-1 (or the pseudogene TRBV3-2) to TRBJ2-2, with D perhaps matching TRBD1 or TRBD2 (5 bases each). This CDR3 region has 15 residues. The V end lost 2 bases, the J end lost 5 bases, and 12 bases lay between the germline ends. CDR1 and CDR2 (germline): LGHDT, YNNKEL (reference sequence).

This chain uses TRBV28 with TRBJ1-5; D gene uncertain. The CDR3 has 12 amino acids. CDR1 and CDR2 (germline): MDHEN, SYDVKM. The V end was cut by 6 bases, the J end by 4 bases, with 7 bases between. CDR3 sequence (DNA): TGTGCCAGCAGCCAGGCAAATCAGCCCCAGCATTTT. This encodes CASSQANQPQHF.

J is TRBJ2-1 and V is TRBV27; TRBD2 might be the D (5 bases). The CDR3 consists of 14 residues. CDR1 MNHEY and CDR2 SMNVEV come from the germline V gene (reference sequence). V shed 5 bases and J shed 8 bases, with 16 bases lying between them. The CDR3 loop is CASSNPPSGDEQFF. For the CDR3, the DNA is TGTGCCAGCAGTAACCCCCCATCCGGGGATGAGCAGTTCTTC.

The rearrangement joins TRBV4-1 to TRBJ2-7, with unresolved D. V lost 1 base, J lost 2 bases, and 30 bases lay in between. The CDR3 extends over 21 amino acids. The germline V gene encodes CDR1 MGHRA and CDR2 YSYEKL. CDR3 DNA sequence: TGCGCCAGCAGCCAAGCTCGATGGGGTCCCCCTCGGGCTCCCCCTCCCTACGAGCAGTACTTC. Protein sequence: CASSQARWGPPRAPPPYEQYF.

The gene calls are TRBV7-2 and TRBJ2-3; no clear D gene. The CDR3 runs 14 residues. Trimming took 7 bases from V and 2 from J, leaving 13 bases between them. The germline V gene has CDR1 SGHTA and CDR2 FQGNSA. CDR3 sequence: CASTLGSFTDTQYF. CDR3 nucleotides: TGTGCCAGCACCCTAGGGTCGTTCACAGATACGCAGTATTTT.

This chain uses TRBV6-2 or TRBV6-3 with TRBJ1-6; D call uncertain. In germline, CDR1 is MNHEY, CDR2 SVGEGT. The CDR3 is 16 amino acids. Trimming took off 3 bases at V and 7 bases at J, with 16 bases between the two ends. The CDR3 coding sequence is TGTGCCAGCAGTTATCCGTCCCTACAATCAAATTCACCCCTCCACTTT. Amino acid sequence: CASSYPSLQSNSPLHF.

The DNA of the CDR3 is TGTGCCAGCAGTCGGGGGACAGCTAACTATGGCTACACCTTC. Protein product: CASSRGTANYGYTF. This chain connects TRBV28 to TRBJ1-2; 7 positions agree with TRBD1. CDR3 length equals 14 residues. Germline values: CDR1 MDHEN, CDR2 SYDVKM. With 5 bases clipped from V and 0 bases from J, the junction kept 3 bases outside the gene matches.

The chain links TRBV29-1 to TRBJ2-3; D possibly matches TRBD1 or TRBD2 (5 bases each). Trimming took off 4 bases at V and 5 bases at J, with 7 bases between the two ends. This CDR3 comprises 11 residues. Germline V gene lookup returns CDR1 SQVTM and CDR2 ANQGSEA. The CDR3 nucleotides are TGCAGCGTTGGAGGGGTAGATACGCAGTATTTT. Translating gives CSVGGVDTQYF.

The CDR3 loop is CASLGTESEQYF. CDR3 nucleotide sequence: TGTGCCAGCCTAGGAACAGAAAGCGAGCAGTACTTC. V is TRBV2 and J is TRBJ2-7; D remains ambiguous. The CDR3 totals 12 residues. V was shortened by 8 bases and J by 6 bases, with 14 bases between the two germline ends. Germline V CDR1 and CDR2: SNHLY, FYNNEI.

The J gene is TRBJ1-5, the V gene TRBV4-1; D is undetermined. Germline CDR1 is MGHRA and CDR2 is YSYEKL. Trimming cost V 0 bases and J 5 bases, with 5 bases left between them. CDR3 length: 13 residues. The CDR3 DNA reads TGCGCCAGCAGCCAAGAGGAAGATCAGCCCCAGCATTTT. It translates to CASSQEEDQPQHF.

The chain joins TRBV19 to TRBJ2-7; a possible D gene is TRBD2 (6 bases). Germline CDR1 reads LNHDA; CDR2 reads SQIVND (reference sequence). The CDR3 contains 16 residues. Trimming took off 5 bases at V and 1 base at J, with 18 bases between the two ends. This chain's CDR3 is CASSDLGPSESYEQYF. Here the CDR3 DNA reads TGTGCCAGTAGTGACTTGGGGCCTAGCGAATCCTACGAGCAGTACTTC.

This rearrangement joins TRBV9 to TRBJ2-7; D remains unclear. CDR1 and CDR2 (germline): SGDLS, YYNGEE. V lost 0 bases, J lost 0 bases, and 7 bases lay in between. The length of the CDR3 is 14 residues. The CDR3, as DNA: TGTGCCAGCAGCGTAGCCCCGGACTCCTACGAGCAGTACTTC. Encoded protein: CASSVAPDSYEQYF.

The chain recombines TRBV6-5 with TRBJ1-1; D not resolved. CDR1 and CDR2 from the germline V gene are MNHEY and SVGAGI. The CDR3 totals 14 residues. The V gene lost 0 bases and the J gene lost 1 base, with 6 bases spanning the gap. For the CDR3, the DNA is TGTGCCAGCAGTTACTCGTACACGAACACTGAAGCTTTCTTT. Protein: CASSYSYTNTEAFF.

V and J are TRBV18 and TRBJ1-3; D might be TRBD1 (5 bases). Trimming pared 2 bases from V and 0 bases from J, leaving 11 bases between. The V gene's germline CDR1 is KGHSH and CDR2 LQKENI. This CDR3 is 16 amino acids long. The CDR3 nucleotides are TGTGCCAGCTCACCAGTCATTGACAGCTCTGGAAACACCATATATTTT. As protein: CASSPVIDSSGNTIYF. Drawing the rest from reference TRBV18 and TRBJ1-3, the complete variable domain is NAGVMQNPRHLVRRRGQEARLRCSPMKGHSHVYWYRQLPEEGLKFMVYLQKENIIDESGMPKERFSAEFPKEGPSILRIQQVVRGDSAAYFCASSPVIDSSGNTIYFGEGSWLTVV.

The V gene is TRBV6-5, the J gene TRBJ1-5; D is ambiguous. The V and J ends lost 9 bases and 0 bases respectively, with 0 bases between them. Germline values: CDR1 MNHEY, CDR2 SVGAGI. This CDR3 contains 10 residues. The CDR3 coding sequence is TGTGCCAGTAGCAATCAGCCCCAGCATTTT. Protein sequence: CASSNQPQHF.

The chain has TRBV18 and TRBJ2-1, with 8 bases lining up with TRBD2. The V and J ends lost 6 bases and 6 bases, in that order; junction bases with no gene match: 13. This CDR3 contains 16 residues. Per germline, CDR1 KGHSH and CDR2 LQKENI. This CDR3 is CASSQYYDGGANEQFF. CDR3 sequence (DNA): TGTGCCAGCTCCCAATACTACGACGGGGGGGCCAATGAGCAGTTCTTC.

This chain connects TRBV29-1 to TRBJ2-5; D possibly corresponds to TRBD2 (6 bases). CDR1 is SQVTM, CDR2 ANQGSEA, per germline. V lost 1 base and J 4 bases, leaving 13 bases between the germline ends. This CDR3 region has 14 residues. The CDR3 protein is CSVEGREVAETQYF. The DNA of the CDR3 is TGCAGCGTTGAAGGGAGGGAGGTCGCAGAGACCCAGTACTTC.

The V call is TRBV11-3, the J call TRBJ1-1, with 10 bases fitting TRBD1. The CDR3 sequence is 15 residues long. The V segment lost 5 bases and the J segment 0 bases; nucleotides outside the gene matches: 3. Germline V gene sequence: CDR1 SGHNT, CDR2 YENEEA. CDR3 in amino acids: CASSPGTGVNTEAFF. The CDR3 DNA sequence: TGTGCCAGCAGCCCGGGGACAGGGGTGAACACTGAAGCTTTCTTT.

The chain is built from TRBV5-1 and TRBJ2-7; D may be TRBD1 or TRBD2 (5 bases each). This CDR3 contains 13 residues. Germline V gene lookup returns CDR1 SGHRS and CDR2 YFSETQ. Trimming removed 2 bases at V and 5 bases at J, with 11 bases between. The CDR3 DNA reads TGCGCCAGCAGCTTAGTGGGGGTGAACGAGCAGTACTTC. It yields the protein CASSLVGVNEQYF.